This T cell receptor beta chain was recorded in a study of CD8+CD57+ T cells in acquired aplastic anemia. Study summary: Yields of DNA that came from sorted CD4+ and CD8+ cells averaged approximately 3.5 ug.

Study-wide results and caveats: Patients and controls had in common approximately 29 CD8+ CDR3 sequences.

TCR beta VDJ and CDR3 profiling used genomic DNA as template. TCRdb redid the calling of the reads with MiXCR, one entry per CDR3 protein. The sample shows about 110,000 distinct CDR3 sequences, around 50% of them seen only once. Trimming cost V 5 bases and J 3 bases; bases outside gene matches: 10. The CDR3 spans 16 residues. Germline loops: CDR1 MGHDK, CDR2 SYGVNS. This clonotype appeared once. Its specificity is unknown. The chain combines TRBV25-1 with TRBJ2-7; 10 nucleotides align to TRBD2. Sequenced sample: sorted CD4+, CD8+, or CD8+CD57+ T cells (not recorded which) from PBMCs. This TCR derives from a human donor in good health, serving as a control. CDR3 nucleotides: TGTGCCAGCAGTTTGGTTAGCGGGGGGACTGGCTACGAGCAGTACTTC. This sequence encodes CASSLVSGGTGYEQYF.